This entry lists 17 T cell receptor beta chains sequenced from one sample in a study of blood T cell repertoires in COVID-19. Sequencing was performed with immunoSEQ multiplex PCR; in TCRdb, only in-frame clones are kept and a portion is missing. Among under 300,000 clones listed, about 88% were seen once. Sequencing input: peripheral blood. These receptors were taken from a middle-aged woman who had recovered from COVID-19.

The V and J genes are TRBV19 and TRBJ1-4; D is ambiguous. This CDR3 comprises 16 residues. CDR1 is LNHDA and CDR2 is SQIVND in the germline V gene (reference sequence). Between the trimmed V and J ends, which lost 6 bases and 0 bases, there was a span of 14 bases. The CDR3 sequence is CASSPGGGPTNEKLFF. The CDR3, as DNA: TGTGCCAGTAGCCCCGGTGGCGGGCCAACTAATGAAAAACTGTTTTTT.

As concerns this clone: Other DNA sequences of this sample code for an identical CDR3. The rearrangement joins TRBV5-1 to TRBJ2-6, with D perhaps TRBD1 (5 bases). CDR1 and CDR2 (germline): SGHRS, YFSETQ. The CDR3 has 15 amino acids. Deletions cut 4 bases from V and 2 bases from J, with 10 bases between. Here the CDR3 reads CASSPQGTGANVLTF. CDR3 bases: TGCGCCAGCAGCCCCCAGGGTACTGGGGCCAACGTCCTGACTTTC.

This sequence joins TRBV28 and TRBJ2-7, with TRBD2 identical over 10 bases. Germline CDR1 and CDR2: MDHEN and SYDVKM. Trimming cost V 3 bases and J 6 bases; bases outside gene matches: 11. The CDR3 is 16 amino acids. In nucleotides, the CDR3 is TGTGCCAGCAGTTTGCTCCAGCGGGAGCGGGAGGGCGAGCAGTACTTC. This sequence encodes CASSLLQREREGEQYF.

The rearrangement joins TRBV2 to TRBJ2-3; D is undetermined. The ends were cut back, 3 bases at V and 2 bases at J, with 12 bases in the middle. The germline V gene has CDR1 SNHLY and CDR2 FYNNEI. The CDR3 spans 15 residues. The CDR3 region is CASSEAPPPTDTQYF. For the CDR3, the DNA is TGTGCCAGCAGTGAGGCCCCACCCCCCACAGATACGCAGTATTTT.

This chain connects TRBV18 to TRBJ2-6, with D hard to call. Germline V gives CDR1 KGHSH, CDR2 LQKENI. V shed 3 bases and J shed 4 bases, with 7 bases lying between them. This CDR3 is built from 14 residues. The CDR3 nucleotides read TGTGCCAGCTCACCCCCCGCGGGGGCCAACGTCCTGACTTTC. Its translation is CASSPPAGANVLTF.

The chain recombines TRBV27 with TRBJ2-2; tentative D call: TRBD1 (5 bases). This CDR3 spans 13 amino acids. The germline V and J ends were trimmed by 6 bases and 7 bases, with 12 bases remaining between them. CDR1 is MNHEY and CDR2 is SMNVEV in the germline V gene (reference sequence). The CDR3 DNA follows: TGTGCCAGCAGCCGACAGAGAGGCGGGGAGCTGTTTTTT. Amino acids: CASSRQRGGELFF.

The chain recombines TRBV2 with TRBJ2-3; TRBD2 agrees at 8 bases. Germline loops: CDR1 SNHLY, CDR2 FYNNEI. Germline trimming cut 6 bases from V and 5 bases from J; bases unmatched to any gene: 16. This CDR3 has 17 amino acids. The CDR3 reads CASRKPRGGGTVDTQYF. In nucleotides, the CDR3 is TGTGCCAGCAGGAAGCCCCGGGGGGGCGGGACGGTAGATACGCAGTATTTT.

The CDR3 loop is CASSMGLAGPPPEQYV. The DNA of the CDR3 is TGTGCCAGTAGTATGGGGCTAGCGGGGCCCCCCCCCGAGCAGTACGTC. V usage is TRBV19 and J usage is TRBJ2-7; TRBD2 matches at 9 bases. This CDR3 contains 16 residues. With V trimmed by 3 bases and J by 6 bases, 12 bases remained unmatched. Germline V gene lookup returns CDR1 LNHDA and CDR2 SQIVND (reference sequence).

The rearrangement joins TRBV23-1 to TRBJ2-5; a possible D gene is TRBD2 (6 bases). TRBV23-1 belongs to the ORF category, with a function that is uncertain. V gave up 0 bases and J gave up 1 base, with 12 bases separating them. The CDR3 has 16 residues. In DNA, the CDR3 is TGCGCCAGCAGTCAATCGATGGCGGGGCTCCAAGAGACCCAGTACTTC. It codes for CASSQSMAGLQETQYF.

The chain combines TRBV19 with TRBJ2-3, with 7 bases aligning to TRBD1. CDR1 is LNHDA, CDR2 SQIVND, per germline (reference sequence). This CDR3 is 13 amino acids long. The ends lost 6 bases at V and 1 base at J; junction bases unmatched: 1. As DNA, the CDR3 is TGTGCCAGTAGCCAGGGGGGCACAGATACGCAGTATTTT. This sequence encodes CASSQGGTDTQYF.

The chain's CDR3 is CASSPGGTLRSYNEQFF. As DNA, the CDR3 is TGCGCCAGCAGCCCGGGGGGGACACTCCGCTCCTACAATGAGCAGTTCTTC. V is TRBV5-1 and J is TRBJ2-1, with TRBD2 identical over 8 bases. Germline CDR1 and CDR2: SGHRS and YFSETQ. The J segment lost 0 bases and the V segment lost 4 bases, leaving 9 bases of the junction unmatched. The CDR3 length is 17 residues. The full variable domain, with the rest looked up from reference TRBV5-1 and TRBJ2-1, is KAGVTQTPRYLIKTRGQQVTLSCSPISGHRSVSWYQQTPGQGLQFLFEYFSETQRNKGNFPGRFSGRQFSNSRSEMNVSTLELGDSALYLCASSPGGTLRSYNEQFFGPGTRLTVL.

The gene calls are TRBV3-1 (or the pseudogene TRBV3-2) and TRBJ2-7, with 9 bases that match TRBD1. The CDR3 runs to 16 residues. Germline V gene data show CDR1 as LGHDT and CDR2 as YNNKEL (reference sequence). Losses at the gene ends were 4 bases for V and 0 bases for J; bases not matched to a gene: 7. Written as DNA, the CDR3 is TGTGCCAGCAGCCCGTCCCCGACAGGGGGCTCCTACGAGCAGTACGTC. It yields the protein CASSPSPTGGSYEQYV.

This clone was detected only a few times. At one end, the junction sequence differs from germline, possibly due to a read error. The J gene is TRBJ2-2, the V gene TRBV10-3; the D gene is possibly TRBD2 (6 bases). CDR1 and CDR2 (germline): ENHRY, SYGVKD. This CDR3 contains 15 residues. The CDR3 spells CATSASGLNTGELFF. The CDR3 DNA reads as TGTGCCACCAGTGCGAGCGGGCTAAACACCGGGGAGCTGTTTTTT.

The chain is built from TRBV5-1 and TRBJ2-1, with 16 bases aligning to TRBD2. This CDR3 has 17 amino acids. Germline-derived CDR1 and CDR2 are SGHRS and YFSETQ. Trimming removed 4 bases from V and 8 bases from J; junction bases left unmatched: 9. CDR3 nucleotide sequence: TGCGCCAGCAGCCCGGGACTAGCGGGAGGGTTTGGCGATGAGCAGTTCTTC. This translates into CASSPGLAGGFGDEQFF.

This clone was counted a single time. The rearrangement uses TRBV19 and TRBJ2-1; TRBD2 is a possible D gene (6 bases). V was shortened by 10 bases and J by 5 bases, with 15 bases between the two germline ends. CDR1 and CDR2 (germline): LNHDA, SQIVND (reference sequence). This CDR3 has 13 amino acids. DNA of the CDR3: TGTGCCACCAAGGAGCGGGTGGACAATGAGCAGTTCTTC. It translates to CATKERVDNEQFF.

This sequence joins TRBV30 and TRBJ2-1; 7 bases map to TRBD2. The germline V gene encodes CDR1 GTSNPN and CDR2 SVGIG (reference sequence). The CDR3 contains 16 residues. Losses at the gene ends were 2 bases for V and 2 bases for J; bases not matched to a gene: 9. CDR3 residues: CAWSPRGEPAYNEQFF. The CDR3 nucleotides read TGTGCCTGGAGTCCACGGGGGGAGCCCGCCTACAATGAGCAGTTCTTC.

The chain joins TRBV19 to TRBJ1-5; 8 positions agree with TRBD1. The CDR3 totals 13 residues. V gave up 7 bases and J gave up 9 bases; unmatched junction bases: 8. CDR1 and CDR2 (germline): LNHDA, SQIVND (reference sequence). CDR3 amino acids: CASTRGPPWPQHF. The DNA of the CDR3 is TGTGCCAGTACCAGGGGGCCACCGTGGCCCCAGCATTTT.